The 3 T cell receptor beta chains below all came from one sample that was sequenced in a study of blood T cells in healthy people across ages (dated by TCRdb to between 2014 and 2016). The library came from 5' RACE. Instrument on record: Illumina HiSeq 2500. The second PCR ran for roughly 7 to 11 cycles and used a J-beta primer mix along with a sample-barcoded 5' primer. TCRdb itself trimmed the public reads at Q25 with fastp, ran MiXCR and retained productive beta chains. Merged by CDR3 protein, the rows form single entries marked with the most common genes and DNA. This sample gives 600,000 or so distinct CDR3 sequences in total; approximately 30% of them show up just once. The ten largest account for 15% to 19% of the sample. The sequenced sample consisted of blood. The receptor set was obtained from a woman of 80 years or more in good health.

The gene calls are TRBV6-5 and TRBJ2-1, with D tentatively TRBD2 (5 bases). The germline V and J ends were trimmed by 6 bases and 4 bases, with 16 bases remaining between them. This CDR3 region has 15 residues. Germline CDR1 MNHEY, CDR2 SVGAGI. CDR3 sequence (DNA): TGTGCCAGCAGCCCTAGGGAGTCAGGTTACAATGAGCAGTTCTTC. The encoded protein is CASSPRESGYNEQFF.

This clonotype has more than one count but fewer than ten. The gene calls are TRBV12-3 or TRBV12-4 and TRBJ2-3; a possible D gene is TRBD1 (5 bases). V lost 7 bases, J lost 5 bases, and 16 bases lay in between. The CDR3 contains 14 residues. CDR3 sequence reads: CASIPSPGLDTQYF. Written as DNA, the CDR3 is TGTGCCAGCATCCCCTCGCCAGGGTTAGATACGCAGTATTTT.

This clonotype turned up a few times. A much bigger clone sits one base away, suggesting this may be a read error. The chain employs TRBV5-6 and TRBJ2-5; D is undetermined. Trimming shortened V by 0 bases and J by 13 bases, and 19 bases separated the two germline ends. The CDR3 spans 14 residues. Germline lookup yields CDR1 SGHDT and CDR2 YYEEEE. CDR3 DNA sequence: TGTGCCAGCAGCTTGGCCAGCAAACCCTACGAGCGGTACTTC. This codes for CASSLASKPYERYF.